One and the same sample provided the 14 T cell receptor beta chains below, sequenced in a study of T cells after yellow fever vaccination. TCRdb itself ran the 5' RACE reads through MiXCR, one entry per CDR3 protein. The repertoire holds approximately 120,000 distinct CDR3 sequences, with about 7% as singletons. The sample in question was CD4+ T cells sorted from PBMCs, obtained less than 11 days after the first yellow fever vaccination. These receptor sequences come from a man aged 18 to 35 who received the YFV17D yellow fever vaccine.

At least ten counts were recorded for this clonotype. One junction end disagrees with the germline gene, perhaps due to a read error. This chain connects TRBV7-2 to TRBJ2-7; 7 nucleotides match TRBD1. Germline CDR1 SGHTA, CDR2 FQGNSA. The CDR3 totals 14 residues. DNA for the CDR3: TGTGCCAGCAGCTTAAACAGGGGTACCTACGAGCAGTGCTTC. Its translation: CASSLNRGTYEQCF. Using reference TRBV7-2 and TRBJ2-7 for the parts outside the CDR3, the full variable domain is GAGVSQSPSNKVTEKGKDVELRCDPISGHTALYWYRQSLGQGLEFLIYFQGNSAPDKSGLPSDRFSAERTGGSVSTLTIQRTQQEDSAVYLCASSLNRGTYEQCFGPGTRLTVT.

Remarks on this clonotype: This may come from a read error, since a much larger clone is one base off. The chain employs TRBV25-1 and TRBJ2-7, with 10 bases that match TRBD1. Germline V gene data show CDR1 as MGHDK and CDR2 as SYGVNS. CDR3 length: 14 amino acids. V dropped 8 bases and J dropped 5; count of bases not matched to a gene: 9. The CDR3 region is CASPGTGEPHEQYV. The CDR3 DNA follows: TGTGCCAGCCCAGGGACAGGGGAACCCCACGAGCAGTACGTC.

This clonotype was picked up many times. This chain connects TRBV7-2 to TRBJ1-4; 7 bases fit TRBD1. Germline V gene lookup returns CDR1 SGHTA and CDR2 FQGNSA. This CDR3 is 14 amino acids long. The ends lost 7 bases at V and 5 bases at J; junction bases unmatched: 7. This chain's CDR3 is CASTRGQLNEKLFF. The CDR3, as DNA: TGTGCCAGCACCAGGGGACAGTTAAATGAAAAACTGTTTTTT. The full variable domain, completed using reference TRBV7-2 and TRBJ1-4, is GAGVSQSPSNKVTEKGKDVELRCDPISGHTALYWYRQSLGQGLEFLIYFQGNSAPDKSGLPSDRFSAERTGGSVSTLTIQRTQQEDSAVYLCASTRGQLNEKLFFGSGTQLSVL.

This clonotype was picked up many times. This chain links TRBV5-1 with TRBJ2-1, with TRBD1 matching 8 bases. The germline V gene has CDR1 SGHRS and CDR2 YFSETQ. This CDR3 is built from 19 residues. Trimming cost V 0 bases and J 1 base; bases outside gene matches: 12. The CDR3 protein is CASSLARWQGADSYNEQFF. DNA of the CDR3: TGCGCCAGCAGCTTGGCTCGCTGGCAGGGGGCCGATTCCTACAATGAGCAGTTCTTC.

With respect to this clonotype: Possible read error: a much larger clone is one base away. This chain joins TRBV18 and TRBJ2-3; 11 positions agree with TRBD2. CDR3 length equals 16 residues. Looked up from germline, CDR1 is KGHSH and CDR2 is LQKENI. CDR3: CVSSPRLAGNTDTQYF. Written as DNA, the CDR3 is TGTGTCAGCTCACCTAGACTAGCGGGGAACACAGATACGCAGTATTTT.

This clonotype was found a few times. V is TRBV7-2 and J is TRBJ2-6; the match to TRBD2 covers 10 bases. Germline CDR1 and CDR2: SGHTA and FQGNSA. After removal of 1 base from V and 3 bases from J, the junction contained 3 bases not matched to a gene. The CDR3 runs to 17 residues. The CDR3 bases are TGTGCCAGCAGCTTAGTCGGGACTAGCGTTGGGGCCAACGTCCTGACTTTC. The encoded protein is CASSLVGTSVGANVLTF.

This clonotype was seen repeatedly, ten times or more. CDR3 in DNA: TGTGCCAGCAGCCCGACTAGCGGGGGGACTAGCACAGATACGCAGTATTTT. Amino acid sequence: CASSPTSGGTSTDTQYF. This chain joins TRBV7-2 and TRBJ2-3; 13 bases are shared with TRBD2. The germline gives CDR1 SGHTA, CDR2 FQGNSA. This CDR3 has 17 amino acids. V lost 5 bases to trimming and J lost 0 bases; unmatched junction nucleotides: 5.

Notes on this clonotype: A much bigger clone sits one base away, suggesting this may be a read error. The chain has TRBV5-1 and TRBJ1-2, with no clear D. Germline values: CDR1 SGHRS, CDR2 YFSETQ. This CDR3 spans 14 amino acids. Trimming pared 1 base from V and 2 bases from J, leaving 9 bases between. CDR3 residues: CASSLTALNYGYTF. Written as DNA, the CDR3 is TGCGCCAGCAGCTTGACAGCCTTAAACTATGGCTACACCTTC.

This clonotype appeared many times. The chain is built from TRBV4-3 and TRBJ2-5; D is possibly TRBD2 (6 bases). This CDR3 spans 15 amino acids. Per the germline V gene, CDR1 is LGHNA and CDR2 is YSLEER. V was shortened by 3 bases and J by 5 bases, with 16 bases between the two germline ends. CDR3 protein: CASSQRRGSGETQYF. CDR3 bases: TGCGCCAGCAGCCAGAGACGGGGGTCCGGGGAGACCCAGTACTTC.

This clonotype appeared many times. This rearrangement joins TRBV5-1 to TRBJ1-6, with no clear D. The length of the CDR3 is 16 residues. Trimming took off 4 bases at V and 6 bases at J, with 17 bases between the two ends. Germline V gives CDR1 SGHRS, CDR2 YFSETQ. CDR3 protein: CASSPQESNRNSPLHF. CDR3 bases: TGCGCCAGCAGCCCCCAGGAAAGTAACCGTAATTCACCCCTCCACTTT.

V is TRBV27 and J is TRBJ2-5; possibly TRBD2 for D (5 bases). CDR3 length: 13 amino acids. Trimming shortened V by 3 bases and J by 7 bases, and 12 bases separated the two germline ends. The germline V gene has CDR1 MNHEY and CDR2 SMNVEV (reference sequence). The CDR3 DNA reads TGTGCCAGCAGTTTTCACGTCGCGGGGACCCAGTACTTC. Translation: CASSFHVAGTQYF.

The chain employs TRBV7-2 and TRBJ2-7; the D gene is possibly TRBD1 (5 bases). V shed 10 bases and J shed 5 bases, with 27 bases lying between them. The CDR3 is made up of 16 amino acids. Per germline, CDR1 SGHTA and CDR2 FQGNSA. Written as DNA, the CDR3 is TGTGCCACCCTTCCTAATGACAGAACCCCCTATGACGAGCAGTACTTC. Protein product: CATLPNDRTPYDEQYF.

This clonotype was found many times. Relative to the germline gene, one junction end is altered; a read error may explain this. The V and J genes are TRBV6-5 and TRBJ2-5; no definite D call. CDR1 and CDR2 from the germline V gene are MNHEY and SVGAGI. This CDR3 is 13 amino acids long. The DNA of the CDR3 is TGTGCCAGCAGTGACTCTGTCCCCTATACCCAGTACTTC. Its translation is CASSDSVPYTQYF.

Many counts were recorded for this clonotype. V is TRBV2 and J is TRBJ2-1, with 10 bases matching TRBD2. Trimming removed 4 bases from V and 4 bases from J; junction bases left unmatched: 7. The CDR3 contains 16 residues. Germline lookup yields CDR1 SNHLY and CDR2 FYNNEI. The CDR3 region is CASSGTQRGGYNEQFF. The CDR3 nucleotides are TGTGCCAGCAGTGGAACCCAGCGGGGGGGGTACAATGAGCAGTTCTTC.